Listed below are T cell receptor beta chains from one sample, sequenced in a study of siplizumab effects on memory and regulatory T cells. Assay: immunoSEQ multiplex PCR; the TCRdb copy retains only in-frame clones and omits some. This sample has tens of thousands of clones; about 90% occur once, and the top ten carry approximately 30%. Sequencing used CD8+ T cells sorted from blood. All receptors come from a human donor in good health. Both conserved end residues are part of each CDR3. Each record gives: V gene, D gene, J gene, CDR3 length, CDR3 DNA, CDR3 protein. A D gene is named only where the DNA matches it firmly.

TRBV15	TRBD2	TRBJ2-1	15	TGTGCCACCAGCGGACTAGCGGCCCCCAGGGATGAGCAGTTCTTC	CATSGLAAPRDEQFF
TRBV7-9	TRBD1	TRBJ1-1	14	TGTGCCAGCAGCCCAGGGGGCTTATACACTGAAGCTTTCTTT	CASSPGGLYTEAFF
TRBV14	-	TRBJ2-1	13	TGTGCCAGCTCAACTAGGGGGTACAATGAGCAGTTCTTC	CASSTRGYNEQFF
TRBV11-3	-	TRBJ2-7	13	TGTGCCAGCAGCTTAGAGGGTGGCTACGAGCAGTACTTC	CASSLEGGYEQYF
TRBV6-4	-	TRBJ1-1	11	TGTGCCAGCAGTGACCTTGGGGAAGCTTTCTTT	CASSDLGEAFF
TRBV5-1	-	TRBJ1-1	12	TGCGCCAGCAGCGCCCCCGGGACGCGAGCTTTCTTT	CASSAPGTRAFF
TRBV6-5	TRBD2	TRBJ2-7	14	TGTGCCAGCAGCTCGGGGGGGGGCCCCTTCGAGCAGTACTTC	CASSSGGGPFEQYF
TRBV6-1	TRBD1	TRBJ2-7	14	TGTGCCAGCAGCGGGACAGGGAGGTTTTACGAGCAGTACTTC	CASSGTGRFYEQYF
TRBV7-9	-	TRBJ1-1	12	TGTGCCAGCAGCCCTACGAACACTGAAGCTTTCTTT	CASSPTNTEAFF
TRBV5-6	-	TRBJ2-1	16	TGTGCCAGCAGCCCCCTCGCGGGGAAAGAAAACAATGAGCAGTTCTTC	CASSPLAGKENNEQFF
TRBV6-5	-	TRBJ1-1	12	TGTGCCAGCAGCGGCGGGTACCCTGAAGCTTTCTTT	CASSGGYPEAFF
TRBV4-1	-	TRBJ1-1	15	TGCGCCAGCAGCCAAGGGCTGGGGGGCGCAGGTGAAGCTTTCTTT	CASSQGLGGAGEAFF
TRBV5-8	-	TRBJ2-7	14	TGTGCCAGCAGCTTGGAAAACGACTACTACGAGCAGTACTTC	CASSLENDYYEQYF
TRBV27	TRBD2	TRBJ2-7	16	TGTGCCAGCAGAATCGGGACTAGCGGGAGTTTCCACGAGCAGTACTTC	CASRIGTSGSFHEQYF
TRBV19	-	TRBJ2-7	14	TGTGCCAGTAGTTCGACGACAGGCGCCTACGAGCAGTACTTC	CASSSTTGAYEQYF
TRBV14	-	TRBJ1-1	16	TGTGCCAGCAGCCATCGAGTACCCCTGCTGAACACTGAAGCTTTCTTT	CASSHRVPLLNTEAFF
TRBV19	-	TRBJ2-3	13	TGTGCCAGTAGTGTGGGAGTGGCAGATACGCAGTATTTT	CASSVGVADTQYF
TRBV25-1	TRBD1	TRBJ1-2	16	TGTGCCAGCAGTGAATGGGGGGGGACAGGGAGCTATGGCTACACCTTC	CASSEWGGTGSYGYTF
TRBV5-3	-	TRBJ1-2	12	TGTGCCAGCAGCTTGGCACAGTATGGCTACACCTTC	CASSLAQYGYTF
TRBV5-8	TRBD2	TRBJ2-1	15	TGTGCCAGCAGCGGGTACGACATGGGGGGGAATGAGCAGTTCTTC	CASSGYDMGGNEQFF
TRBV7-9	-	TRBJ2-1	16	TGTGCCAGCAGCCGCGGGGCCTATGGGGCCTACAATGAGCAGTTCTTC	CASSRGAYGAYNEQFF
TRBV27	-	TRBJ1-2	15	TGTGCCAGCAGTTTTATTCCCCTAAGGGGCTATGGCTACACCTTC	CASSFIPLRGYGYTF
TRBV27	TRBD1	TRBJ1-1	13	TGTGCCACCCTAGCAGGGGGCAACACTGAAGCTTTCTTT	CATLAGGNTEAFF
TRBV6-5	-	TRBJ1-5	14	TGTGCCAGCAGTTCCAGACAGGCATGGCAGCCCCAGCATTTT	CASSSRQAWQPQHF